This T cell receptor (beta chain) was profiled in a study of human T cells and chemical hapten exposure. Overall study results and limits: Donors were affected by alopecia, so their immune reaction might vary from that of healthy individuals.

Per germline, CDR1 KGHDR and CDR2 SFDVKD. The CDR3 is made up of 17 amino acids. The J segment lost 2 bases and the V segment lost 5 bases, leaving 13 bases of the junction unmatched. Of note for this clonotype: The antigen is not known.

Time point in this sample: pre-sensitization, week 0. Treatment indicated: therapeutic diphenylcyclopropenone sensitization with weekly scalp DPC. Sample donors consisted of patients with alopecia, aged 18 to 70 years, who were suitable for DPC. Individual cDNA molecules each carried unique molecular identifiers attached by the library. A single record per CDR3 protein comes from TCRdb applying MiXCR to the RACE reads. The sample records approximately 370,000 distinct CDR3 sequences, roughly 6% being singletons. The input for sequencing was whole blood, taken in connection with sensitization to the hapten diphenylcyclopropenone (DPC). This TCR was recovered from a woman in her late teens or twenties with alopecia areata. Some clones in this sample may be carry-over from other donors' samples. The chain has TRBV24-1 and TRBJ1-2, with 7 bases that match TRBD1. The CDR3 DNA is TGTGCCACCAGTGCCAAAAGTAGACAGGGACCGAACTATGGCTACACCTTC. Its translation: CATSAKSRQGPNYGYTF.